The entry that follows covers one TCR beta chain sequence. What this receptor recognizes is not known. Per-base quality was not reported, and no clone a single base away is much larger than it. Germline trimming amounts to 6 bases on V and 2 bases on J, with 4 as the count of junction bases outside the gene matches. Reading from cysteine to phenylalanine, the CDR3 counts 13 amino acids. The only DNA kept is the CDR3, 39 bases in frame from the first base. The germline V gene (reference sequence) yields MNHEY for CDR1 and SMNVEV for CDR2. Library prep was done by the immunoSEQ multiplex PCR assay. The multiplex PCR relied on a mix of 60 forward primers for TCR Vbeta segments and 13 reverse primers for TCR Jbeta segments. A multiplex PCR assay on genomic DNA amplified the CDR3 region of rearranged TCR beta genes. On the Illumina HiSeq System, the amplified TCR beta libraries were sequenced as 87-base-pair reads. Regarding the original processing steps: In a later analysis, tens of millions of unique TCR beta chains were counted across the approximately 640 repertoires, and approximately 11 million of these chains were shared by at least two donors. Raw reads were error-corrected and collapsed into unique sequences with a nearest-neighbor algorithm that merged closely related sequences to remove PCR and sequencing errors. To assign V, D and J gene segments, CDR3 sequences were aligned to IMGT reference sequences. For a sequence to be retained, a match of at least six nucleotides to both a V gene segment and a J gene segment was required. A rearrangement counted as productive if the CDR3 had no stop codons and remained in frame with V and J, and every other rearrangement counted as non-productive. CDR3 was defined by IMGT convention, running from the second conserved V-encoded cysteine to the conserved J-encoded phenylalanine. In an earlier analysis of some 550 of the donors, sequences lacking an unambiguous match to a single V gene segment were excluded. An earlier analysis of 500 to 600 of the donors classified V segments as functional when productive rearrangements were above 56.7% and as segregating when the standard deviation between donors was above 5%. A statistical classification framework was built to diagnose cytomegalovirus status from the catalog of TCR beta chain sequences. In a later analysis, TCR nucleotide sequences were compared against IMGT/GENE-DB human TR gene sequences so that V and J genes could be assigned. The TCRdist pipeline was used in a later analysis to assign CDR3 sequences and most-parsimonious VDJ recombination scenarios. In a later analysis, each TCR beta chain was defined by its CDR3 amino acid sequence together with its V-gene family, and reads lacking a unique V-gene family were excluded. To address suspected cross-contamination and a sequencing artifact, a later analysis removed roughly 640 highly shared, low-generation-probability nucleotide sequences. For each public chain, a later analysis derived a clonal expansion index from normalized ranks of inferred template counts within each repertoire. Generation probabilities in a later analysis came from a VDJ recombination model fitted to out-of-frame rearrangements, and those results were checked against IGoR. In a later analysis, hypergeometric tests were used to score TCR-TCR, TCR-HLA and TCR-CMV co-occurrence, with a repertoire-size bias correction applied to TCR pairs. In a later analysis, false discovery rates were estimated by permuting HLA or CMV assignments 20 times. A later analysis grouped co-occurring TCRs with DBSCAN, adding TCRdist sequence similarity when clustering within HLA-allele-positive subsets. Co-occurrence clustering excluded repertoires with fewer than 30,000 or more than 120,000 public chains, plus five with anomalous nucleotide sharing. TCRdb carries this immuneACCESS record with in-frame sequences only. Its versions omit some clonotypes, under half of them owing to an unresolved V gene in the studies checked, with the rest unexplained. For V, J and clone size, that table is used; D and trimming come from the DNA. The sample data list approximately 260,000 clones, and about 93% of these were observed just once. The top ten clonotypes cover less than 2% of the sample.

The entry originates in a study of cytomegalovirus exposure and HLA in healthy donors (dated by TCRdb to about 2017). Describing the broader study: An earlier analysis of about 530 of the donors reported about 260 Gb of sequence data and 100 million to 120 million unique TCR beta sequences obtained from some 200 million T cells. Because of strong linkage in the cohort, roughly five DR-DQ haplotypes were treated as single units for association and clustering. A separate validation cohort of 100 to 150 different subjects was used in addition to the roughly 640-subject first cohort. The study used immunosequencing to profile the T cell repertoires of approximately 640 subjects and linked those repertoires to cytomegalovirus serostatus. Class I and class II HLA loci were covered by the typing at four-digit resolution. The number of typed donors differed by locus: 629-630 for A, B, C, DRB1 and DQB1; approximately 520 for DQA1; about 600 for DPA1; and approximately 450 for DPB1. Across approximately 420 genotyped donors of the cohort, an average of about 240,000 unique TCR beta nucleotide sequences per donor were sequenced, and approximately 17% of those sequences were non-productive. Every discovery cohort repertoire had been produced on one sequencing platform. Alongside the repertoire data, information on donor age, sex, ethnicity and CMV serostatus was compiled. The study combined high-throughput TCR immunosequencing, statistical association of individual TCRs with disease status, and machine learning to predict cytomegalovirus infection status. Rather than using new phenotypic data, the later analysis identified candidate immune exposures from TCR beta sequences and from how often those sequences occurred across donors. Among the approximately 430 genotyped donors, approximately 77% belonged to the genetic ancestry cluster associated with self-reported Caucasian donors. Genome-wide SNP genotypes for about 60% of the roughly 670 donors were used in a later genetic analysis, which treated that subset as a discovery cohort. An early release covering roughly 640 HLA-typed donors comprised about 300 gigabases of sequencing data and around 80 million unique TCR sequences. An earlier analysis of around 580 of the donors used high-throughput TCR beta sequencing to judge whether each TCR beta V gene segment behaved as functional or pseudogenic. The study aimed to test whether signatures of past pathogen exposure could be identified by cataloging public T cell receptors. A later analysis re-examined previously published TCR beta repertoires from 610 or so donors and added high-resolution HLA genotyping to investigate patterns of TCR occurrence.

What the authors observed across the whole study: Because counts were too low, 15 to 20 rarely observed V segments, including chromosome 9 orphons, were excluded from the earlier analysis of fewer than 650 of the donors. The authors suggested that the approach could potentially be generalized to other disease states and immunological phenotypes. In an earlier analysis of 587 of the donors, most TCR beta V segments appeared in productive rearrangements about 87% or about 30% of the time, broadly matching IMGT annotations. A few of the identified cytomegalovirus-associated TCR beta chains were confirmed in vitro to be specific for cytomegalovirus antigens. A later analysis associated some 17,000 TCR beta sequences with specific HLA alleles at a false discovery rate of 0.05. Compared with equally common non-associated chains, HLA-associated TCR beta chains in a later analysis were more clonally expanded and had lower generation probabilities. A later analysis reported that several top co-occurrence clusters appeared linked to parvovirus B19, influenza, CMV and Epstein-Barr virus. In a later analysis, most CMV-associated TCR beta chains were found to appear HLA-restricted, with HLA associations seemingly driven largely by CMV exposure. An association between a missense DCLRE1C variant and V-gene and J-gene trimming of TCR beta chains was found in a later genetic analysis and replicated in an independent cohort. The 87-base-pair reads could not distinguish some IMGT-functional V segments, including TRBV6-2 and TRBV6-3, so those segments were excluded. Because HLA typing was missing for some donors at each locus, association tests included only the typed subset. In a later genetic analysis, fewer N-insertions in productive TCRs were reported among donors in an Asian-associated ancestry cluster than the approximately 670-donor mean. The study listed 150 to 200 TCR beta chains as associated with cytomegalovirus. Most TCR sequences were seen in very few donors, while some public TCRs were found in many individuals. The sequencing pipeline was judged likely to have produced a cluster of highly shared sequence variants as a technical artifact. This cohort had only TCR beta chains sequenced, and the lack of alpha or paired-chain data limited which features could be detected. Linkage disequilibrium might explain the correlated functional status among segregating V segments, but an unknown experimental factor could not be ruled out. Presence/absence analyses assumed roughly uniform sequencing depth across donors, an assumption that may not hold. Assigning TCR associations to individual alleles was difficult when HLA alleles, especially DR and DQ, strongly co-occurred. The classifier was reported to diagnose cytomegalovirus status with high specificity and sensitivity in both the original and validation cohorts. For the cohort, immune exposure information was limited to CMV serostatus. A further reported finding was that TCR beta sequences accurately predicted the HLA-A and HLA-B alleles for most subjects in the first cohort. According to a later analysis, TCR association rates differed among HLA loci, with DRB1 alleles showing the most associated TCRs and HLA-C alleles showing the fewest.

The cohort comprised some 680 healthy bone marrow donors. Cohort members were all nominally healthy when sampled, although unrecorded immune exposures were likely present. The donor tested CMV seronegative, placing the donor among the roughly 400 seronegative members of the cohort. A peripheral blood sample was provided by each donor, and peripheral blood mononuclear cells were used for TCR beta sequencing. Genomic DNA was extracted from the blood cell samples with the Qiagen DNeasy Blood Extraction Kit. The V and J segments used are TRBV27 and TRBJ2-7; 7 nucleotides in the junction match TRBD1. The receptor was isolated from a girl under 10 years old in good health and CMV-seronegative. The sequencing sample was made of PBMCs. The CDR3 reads CASSPGQTYEQYF. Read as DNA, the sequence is TGTGCCAGCAGCCCGGGACAGACCTACGAGCAGTACTTC.